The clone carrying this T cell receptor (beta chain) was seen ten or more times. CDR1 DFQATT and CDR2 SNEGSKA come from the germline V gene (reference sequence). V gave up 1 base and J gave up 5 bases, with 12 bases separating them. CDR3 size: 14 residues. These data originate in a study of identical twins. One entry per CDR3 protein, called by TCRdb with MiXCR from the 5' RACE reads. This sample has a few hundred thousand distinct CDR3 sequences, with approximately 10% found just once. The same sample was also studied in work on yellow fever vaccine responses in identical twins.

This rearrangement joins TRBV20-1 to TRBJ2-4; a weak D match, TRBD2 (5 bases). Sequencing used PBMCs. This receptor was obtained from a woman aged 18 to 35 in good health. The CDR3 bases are TGCAGTGCTAGAGCTCCAGAGGGCCAAAACATTCAGTACTTC. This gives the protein CSARAPEGQNIQYF.